These 5 T cell receptor beta chains came from one sample sequenced in a study of blood T cell repertoires in COVID-19. Clones were sequenced by immunoSEQ multiplex PCR, and TCRdb holds only the in-frame ones, with some missing. This table has about 230,000 clones, 70% to 90% appearing once. Sequences were obtained from peripheral blood. These receptor sequences come from a woman in her seventies with active or convalescent COVID-19.

V usage is TRBV6-5 and J usage is TRBJ2-1; 8 bases map to TRBD2. CDR3 size: 16 residues. The J segment lost 2 bases and the V segment lost 0 bases, leaving 3 bases of the junction unmatched. Per the germline V gene, CDR1 is MNHEY and CDR2 is SVGAGI. The chain's CDR3 is CASSYSAGAPYNEQFF. CDR3 bases: TGTGCCAGCAGTTACTCAGCGGGAGCCCCCTACAATGAGCAGTTCTTC.

This chain connects TRBV5-1 to TRBJ2-5, with 8 positions matching TRBD2. Germline V lookup: CDR1 SGHRS, CDR2 YFSETQ. The V gene end was trimmed by 1 base and the J gene end by 1 base; junction bases not matched to a gene: 6. The CDR3 extends over 16 amino acids. CDR3 sequence reads: CASSLWASGSQETQYF. The CDR3 coding sequence is TGCGCCAGCAGCTTGTGGGCTAGCGGGTCCCAAGAGACCCAGTACTTC.

This chain connects TRBV9 to TRBJ2-7; maybe TRBD1 (6 bases). V was pared by 3 bases and J by 2 bases, with 12 bases between. The length of the CDR3 is 14 residues. CDR1 and CDR2 from the germline V gene are SGDLS and YYNGEE. CDR3: CASSGGTPAYEQYF. DNA for the CDR3: TGTGCCAGCAGCGGTGGGACACCAGCCTACGAGCAGTACTTC.

The chain joins TRBV5-1 to TRBJ2-5; 9 bases match TRBD2. Trimming cost V 3 bases and J 5 bases; bases outside gene matches: 11. This CDR3 spans 16 amino acids. CDR1 is SGHRS and CDR2 is YFSETQ in the germline V gene. The CDR3 loop is CASSWEGGGGKETQYF. CDR3 in DNA: TGCGCCAGCAGCTGGGAGGGCGGGGGGGGCAAGGAGACCCAGTACTTC.

The chain links TRBV6-2 or TRBV6-3 to TRBJ1-1; maybe TRBD1 (5 bases). This CDR3 has 15 residues. Trimming took 4 bases from V and 6 from J, leaving 18 bases between them. CDR1 and CDR2 (germline): MNHEY, SVGEGT. The CDR3 sequence: CASSSPEGTGAEAFF. CDR3 DNA sequence: TGTGCCAGCAGTTCACCGGAGGGGACGGGGGCTGAAGCTTTCTTT.